Listed below are T cell receptor beta chains from one sample, sequenced in a study of T cell repertoires in cytomegalovirus infection. The antigens for these receptors are not known. A single record per CDR3 protein comes from TCRdb applying MiXCR to the reads. The table includes more than 45,000 distinct CDR3 sequences, over 15% detected once. The sample consisted of CD8+ T cells from cultured PBMCs, taken from culture after CMV antigen stimulation. The receptors derive from a human donor in good health (CMV status not recorded). Some clones in this sample may be carry-over from other donors' samples. CDR3s leave out the opening cysteine and the closing phenylalanine or tryptophan.

V gene | CDR3 protein
TRBV12-5 | ASGPGTSGTPFDTQY
TRBV7-2 | ASSLGLGPNEQF
TRBV11-2 | ASSLDREGGTGELF
TRBV4-1 | ASSTRGRVGEQF
TRBV19 | ASSMTPDRVLLSEQF
TRBV7-8 | ASSREAAGGRAQH
TRBV24-1 | ATSDPQGVVQY
TRBV2 | ASSDLLAGLSNTGELF
TRBV9 | ASSASMGRVSTDTQY
TRBV7-2 | ASSLYDSLAKNIQY
TRBV27 | ASSLGTGASYEQY
TRBV7-2 | ASFPRANYGYT
TRBV7-6 | ASSPARRGQGVGEQF
TRBV25-1 | ASSESGGGTEAF
TRBV30 | AWSLGGVTEQF
TRBV7-8 | ASLDRSSTDTQY
TRBV6-2/TRBV6-3 | ASSYSSRVDTQY
TRBV7-8 | ASSSPGGRATGELF
TRBV2 | ASRSGTGNYGYT
TRBV7-8 | ASSLATQNTNEKLF
TRBV2 | ASSGIRQGVAETEAF
TRBV7-3 | ASSMTSGGINEQF
TRBV12-3/TRBV12-4 | ASNPTSGSSYNEQF
TRBV6-2/TRBV6-3 | ASSWTSGSFEQY
TRBV9 | ASSVVQSYNEQF
TRBV7-9 | ASSSDNTGELF
TRBV7-2 | ASTLWGPASYNEQF
TRBV19 | ATRRSGSAAEQY
TRBV5-6 | ASTPEGVKASYEQY
TRBV28 | ASNDGPGNTIY
TRBV6-2/TRBV6-3 | ASSYRRSGTEEKLF
TRBV18 | ATREEVGRVYNEQF
TRBV7-2 | ASIPTGASEQF
TRBV7-2 | ASSWTSGITDTQY
TRBV27 | ASSLGGLYEQY
TRBV5-6 | ASSLAARGIFNYNEQF
TRBV15 | ATSRGGVYNSPLH
TRBV7-9 | ASSLNREGSYEQY
TRBV7-8 | ASSLEGVVNEQY
TRBV7-9 | ASSLPDRNIQY